Shown below are 27 T cell receptor beta chains from a single sample sequenced in a study of T cell repertoires in cytomegalovirus infection. TCRdb recomputed calls from the reads with MiXCR, one row per CDR3 protein. The repertoire has some 590,000 distinct CDR3 sequences, just under 40% of them found once; the top ten carry roughly 50%. No antigen has been assigned to these receptors. The sequencing used cultured PBMCs, collected from culture after CMV antigen stimulation. These TCRs come from a human donor in good health (CMV status not recorded). Some clones in this sample may be carry-over from other donors' samples.

This clonotype came up many times. The chain carries TRBV7-2 and TRBJ1-6; D gene unclear. In germline, CDR1 is SGHTA, CDR2 FQGNSA. This CDR3 comprises 14 residues. V was clipped by 5 bases and J by 9 bases, with 14 bases between them. CDR3 nucleotide sequence: TGTGCCAGCAGCACGTCCTGGGCGGGTTCACCCCTCCACTTT. Amino acids: CASSTSWAGSPLHF. Full variable domain (rest looked up from reference TRBV7-2 and TRBJ1-6): GAGVSQSPSNKVTEKGKDVELRCDPISGHTALYWYRQSLGQGLEFLIYFQGNSAPDKSGLPSDRFSAERTGGSVSTLTIQRTQQEDSAVYLCASSTSWAGSPLHFGNGTRLTVT.

This clonotype has a count of ten or more. This sequence joins TRBV18 and TRBJ1-4, with 8 bases matching TRBD1. CDR1 is KGHSH, CDR2 LQKENI, per germline. With V trimmed by 3 bases and J by 2 bases, 2 bases remained unmatched. CDR3 length equals 15 residues. The CDR3 DNA follows: TGTGCCAGCTCACCGAGACAGGGGACTAATGAAAAACTGTTTTTT. The encoded protein is CASSPRQGTNEKLFF.

The CDR3 DNA sequence: TGTGCCACCCGGGGCGGGACCGAAACCATTAATGAAAAACTGTTTTTT. Its translation is CATRGGTETINEKLFF. The chain carries TRBV2 and TRBJ1-4; TRBD1 is a possible D gene (5 bases). Trimming cost V 10 bases and J 4 bases, with 22 bases left between them. CDR1 and CDR2 from the germline V gene are SNHLY and FYNNEI. This CDR3 has 16 amino acids. Full variable domain (remainder filled in from reference TRBV2 and TRBJ1-4): EPEVTQTPSHQVTQMGQEVILRCVPISNHLYFYWYRQILGQKVEFLVSFYNNEISEKSEIFDDQFSVERPDGSNFTLKIRSTKLEDSAMYFCATRGGTETINEKLFFGSGTQLSVL.

The chain uses TRBV20-1 and TRBJ2-2; D is possibly TRBD1 (5 bases). The germline gives CDR1 DFQATT, CDR2 SNEGSKA (reference sequence). The CDR3 consists of 13 residues. Trimming shortened V by 7 bases and J by 2 bases, and 11 bases separated the two germline ends. CDR3 nucleotides: TGCAGTGTTCAGGGATTAAACACCGGGGAGCTGTTTTTT. This translates into CSVQGLNTGELFF.

The chain recombines TRBV2 with TRBJ1-5; a weak D match, TRBD1 (5 bases). Trimming pared 4 bases from V and 4 bases from J, leaving 11 bases between. This CDR3 comprises 14 residues. Germline CDR1 and CDR2: SNHLY and FYNNEI. The CDR3 region is CASSGPDRNQPQHF. Written as DNA, the CDR3 is TGTGCCAGCAGTGGGCCCGACAGAAATCAGCCCCAGCATTTT.

This clonotype was seen only once. This chain connects TRBV6-2 or TRBV6-3 to TRBJ1-5, with D unclear. This CDR3 spans 14 amino acids. Trimming took off 4 bases at V and 4 bases at J, with 11 bases between the two ends. Per the germline V gene, CDR1 is MNHEY and CDR2 is SVGEGT. CDR3 in amino acids: CASSFLRRNQPQHF. DNA of the CDR3: TGTGCCAGCAGTTTCCTAAGAAGGAATCAGCCCCAGCATTTT.

This chain connects TRBV29-1 to TRBJ2-7; D not certain. CDR1 is SQVTM and CDR2 is ANQGSEA in the germline V gene. The CDR3 runs to 12 residues. V dropped 5 bases and J dropped 5 bases, with 13 bases sitting between them. CDR3 residues: CSVLWGWDEQYF. The CDR3, as DNA: TGCAGCGTTTTGTGGGGATGGGACGAGCAGTACTTC.

The V call is TRBV7-8, the J call TRBJ1-5, with TRBD1 identical over 7 bases. V was pared by 4 bases and J by 0 bases, with 15 bases of the junction left unmatched. The CDR3 length is 19 residues. CDR1 SGHVS and CDR2 FQNEAQ come from the germline V gene. CDR3 in amino acids: CASSSLFRDRPTSNQPQHF. The DNA for the CDR3 is TGTGCCAGCAGCTCTTTATTCCGGGACAGACCAACTAGCAATCAGCCCCAGCATTTT.

The chain combines TRBV7-9 with TRBJ1-4, with D unclear. CDR3 length: 15 amino acids. V was cut by 1 base and J by 2 bases, with 8 bases left in between. Germline V lookup: CDR1 SEHNR, CDR2 FQNEAQ (reference sequence). The CDR3 DNA reads TGTGCCAGCAGCTTAGGGGCCTCGACTAATGAAAAACTGTTTTTT. Protein sequence: CASSLGASTNEKLFF.

The chain carries TRBV6-1 and TRBJ2-7; 8 bases agree with TRBD2. The germline gives CDR1 MNHNS, CDR2 SASEGT. CDR3 length: 15 residues. Trimming removed 5 bases from V and 7 bases from J; junction bases left unmatched: 13. The CDR3 coding sequence is TGTGCCAGCAGTTATACGGGGGGGAGACTCGCGGAGCAGTACTTC. Translated, it gives CASSYTGGRLAEQYF.

This sequence joins TRBV20-1 and TRBJ1-1; no reliable D call. Trimming removed 6 bases at V and 5 bases at J, with 13 bases between. Germline V gene sequence: CDR1 DFQATT, CDR2 SNEGSKA (reference sequence). The length of the CDR3 is 12 residues. Written as DNA, the CDR3 is TGCAGTGCCCCTAGCCGTAGGACTGAAGCTTTCTTT. It specifies CSAPSRRTEAFF.

The table lists this clonotype with many counts. CDR3 sequence (DNA): TGTGCCAGCAGCCCCGGGGGGGGCTACAATGAGCAGTTCTTC. Encoded protein: CASSPGGGYNEQFF. V and J are TRBV7-2 and TRBJ2-1, with 8 positions matching TRBD2. Germline values: CDR1 SGHTA, CDR2 FQGNSA. J was trimmed by 3 bases and V by 5 bases; bases with no gene match: 3. The length of the CDR3 is 14 residues. Based on the CDR3 plus reference TRBV7-2 and TRBJ2-1, the full variable domain is GAGVSQSPSNKVTEKGKDVELRCDPISGHTALYWYRQSLGQGLEFLIYFQGNSAPDKSGLPSDRFSAERTGGSVSTLTIQRTQQEDSAVYLCASSPGGGYNEQFFGPGTRLTVL.

The V and J genes are TRBV19 and TRBJ2-1; no clear D. V was pared by 6 bases and J by 0 bases, with 9 bases between. This CDR3 spans 14 amino acids. CDR1 and CDR2 (germline): LNHDA, SQIVND (reference sequence). The CDR3: CASRAESSYNEQFF. CDR3 nucleotides: TGTGCCAGTAGGGCAGAGAGCTCCTACAATGAGCAGTTCTTC.

The chain links TRBV12-3 or TRBV12-4 to TRBJ1-1; 7 bases match TRBD1. The CDR3 consists of 12 residues. The junction had 8 bases not matched to a gene; V was cut back by 6 bases and J by 10 bases. CDR3 nucleotide sequence: TGTGCCAGCAGCTCGACAGGGCTCGGAGCTTTCTTT. Amino acid sequence: CASSSTGLGAFF.

This chain links TRBV7-9 with TRBJ1-1, with D possibly being TRBD1 (5 bases). This CDR3 has 15 residues. The V gene lost 5 bases and the J gene lost 8 bases, with 21 bases spanning the gap. Germline CDR1 and CDR2: SEHNR and FQNEAQ (reference sequence). CDR3 amino acids: CASSPLAGGESEAFF. For the CDR3, the DNA is TGTGCCAGCAGCCCTTTAGCGGGGGGGGAATCGGAAGCTTTCTTT.

The V gene is TRBV6-6, the J gene TRBJ2-1, with D possibly called TRBD1 or TRBD2 (5 bases each). The V gene's germline CDR1 is MNHNY and CDR2 SVGAGI (reference sequence). V lost 8 bases and J lost 7, with 9 bases in between. This CDR3 contains 11 residues. Here the CDR3 reads CASLRGNEQFF. In DNA, the CDR3 is TGTGCCAGCCTGAGGGGAAATGAGCAGTTCTTC.

The chain joins TRBV7-9 to TRBJ2-5, with D possibly being TRBD1 or TRBD2 (5 bases each). This CDR3 region has 14 residues. V was clipped by 3 bases and J by 4 bases, with 12 bases between them. Germline assignment: CDR1 SEHNR and CDR2 FQNEAQ (reference sequence). For the CDR3, the DNA is TGTGCCAGCAGCTTGTCGGGGCTAGCAGAGACCCAGTACTTC. Protein sequence: CASSLSGLAETQYF. The complete variable domain, with remaining parts taken from reference TRBV7-9 and TRBJ2-5, reads DTGVSQNPRHKITKRGQNVTFRCDPISEHNRLYWYRQTLGQGPEFLTYFQNEAQLEKSRLLSDRFSAERPKGSFSTLEIQRTEQGDSAMYLCASSLSGLAETQYFGPGTRLLVL.

This clonotype has only a few counts. The chain recombines TRBV7-2 with TRBJ2-7; D gene ambiguous. Germline V gene sequence: CDR1 SGHTA, CDR2 FQGNSA. CDR3 length: 16 amino acids. V gave up 2 bases and J gave up 4 bases, with 18 bases separating them. CDR3 sequence (DNA): TGTGCCAGCAGCTTACAATTTTCCACAGTGGGATACGAGCAGTACTTC. Protein product: CASSLQFSTVGYEQYF.

This clonotype was detected many times. The chain joins TRBV7-2 to TRBJ2-3, with D perhaps matching TRBD1 or TRBD2 (5 bases each). This CDR3 region has 14 residues. The germline V gene encodes CDR1 SGHTA and CDR2 FQGNSA. Trimming pared 6 bases from V and 4 bases from J, leaving 14 bases between. The CDR3 nucleotides read TGTGCCAGCAGGCCCCTGGGGACCGCAGATACGCAGTATTTT. Residues: CASRPLGTADTQYF.

The rearrangement joins TRBV7-8 to TRBJ2-1; D is possibly TRBD1 or TRBD2 (5 bases each). Per germline, CDR1 SGHVS and CDR2 FQNEAQ. This CDR3 has 13 amino acids. V was clipped by 2 bases and J by 8 bases, with 10 bases between them. CDR3 protein: CASSLRGVHEQFF. The CDR3 DNA sequence: TGTGCCAGCAGCTTACGAGGGGTACATGAGCAGTTCTTC.

This clonotype has just a few counts. This sequence joins TRBV7-2 and TRBJ2-2; the D gene is possibly TRBD2 (5 bases). V was trimmed by 4 bases and J by 0 bases, leaving 12 bases between them. The germline CDR1 and CDR2 sequences are SGHTA and FQGNSA. The CDR3 loop spans 16 amino acids. Written as DNA, the CDR3 is TGTGCCAGCAGCTGGAATAGCGCAACGAACACCGGGGAGCTGTTTTTT. Its protein is CASSWNSATNTGELFF.

This clonotype was detected a few times. The chain combines TRBV6-6 with TRBJ2-2; TRBD2 is a possible D gene (6 bases). Trimming left V 7 bases short and J 5 bases short, with 17 bases between. The germline gives CDR1 MNHNY, CDR2 SVGAGI (reference sequence). The CDR3 extends over 15 amino acids. The CDR3 sequence is CASTTLPGGTGELFF. CDR3 coding DNA: TGTGCCAGCACCACCCTGCCCGGGGGAACCGGGGAGCTGTTTTTT.

The V gene is TRBV6-1, the J gene TRBJ1-1, with a weak D call TRBD1 (6 bases). The CDR3 consists of 12 residues. Trimming left V 7 bases short and J 6 bases short, with 12 bases between. Looked up from germline, CDR1 is MNHNS and CDR2 is SASEGT. This CDR3 reads CASTRGAAEAFF. In nucleotides, the CDR3 is TGTGCCAGCACCAGGGGAGCCGCTGAAGCTTTCTTT.

Many counts were recorded for this clonotype. The V gene is TRBV7-2, the J gene TRBJ2-6, with a tentative D call TRBD2 (7 bases). CDR3 length equals 16 residues. Trimming took 5 bases from V and 4 from J, leaving 15 bases between them. From germline, CDR1 is SGHTA and CDR2 FQGNSA. The CDR3 loop reads CASSIQAGAGANVLTF. DNA of the CDR3: TGTGCCAGCAGCATTCAGGCGGGGGCAGGGGCCAACGTCCTGACTTTC.

This clonotype was seen many times. The V and J genes are TRBV7-2 and TRBJ2-2, with D perhaps given as TRBD1 or TRBD2 (5 bases each). The V gene lost 1 base and the J gene lost 6 bases, with 12 bases spanning the gap. Germline CDR1 reads SGHTA; CDR2 reads FQGNSA. This CDR3 has 15 residues. Written as DNA, the CDR3 is TGTGCCAGCAGCTTAGGAGGGGCCCAAGCCGGGGAGCTGTTTTTT. Translation gives CASSLGGAQAGELFF.

This clonotype was counted between two and nine times. The gene calls are TRBV7-2 and TRBJ1-2; D is ambiguous. The germline gives CDR1 SGHTA, CDR2 FQGNSA. This CDR3 region has 15 residues. The V and J ends lost 3 bases and 6 bases respectively, with 17 bases between them. As DNA, the CDR3 is TGTGCCAGCAGCTTCAGGTCCATCCGAACTGATGGCTACACCTTC. This sequence encodes CASSFRSIRTDGYTF. Supplemented by reference TRBV7-2 and TRBJ1-2, the full variable domain reads GAGVSQSPSNKVTEKGKDVELRCDPISGHTALYWYRQSLGQGLEFLIYFQGNSAPDKSGLPSDRFSAERTGGSVSTLTIQRTQQEDSAVYLCASSFRSIRTDGYTFGSGTRLTVV.

V usage is TRBV4-3 and J usage is TRBJ2-3; D not resolved. V lost 4 bases, J lost 0 bases, and 11 bases lay in between. Germline V gives CDR1 LGHNA, CDR2 YSLEER. CDR3 length: 15 amino acids. CDR3 in DNA: TGCGCCAGCAGCCTATGGGATATTAGCACAGATACGCAGTATTTT. It yields the protein CASSLWDISTDTQYF.